Following are 19 T cell receptor beta chains from one sample sequenced in a study of blood T cell repertoires in COVID-19. This table comes from immunoSEQ multiplex PCR, and its TCRdb copy is limited to in-frame clones, with some not included. The sample has 250,000 to 350,000 clones; approximately 86% are singletons. Sample: peripheral blood. These receptors were obtained from a man younger than 35 with active or convalescent COVID-19.

This clone appeared once. This chain joins TRBV9 and TRBJ1-2; 10 positions agree with TRBD1. This CDR3 region has 20 residues. Germline V CDR1 and CDR2: SGDLS, YYNGEE. V was clipped by 4 bases and J by 7 bases; unmatched bases: 25. The DNA of the CDR3 is TGTGCCAGCAGCCAGGTAAGGATAGGGTCACCCGGGACAGGGGTGAGTGGCTACACCTTC. Protein sequence: CASSQVRIGSPGTGVSGYTF.

The chain joins TRBV4-1 to TRBJ2-5; 8 nucleotides line up with TRBD2. Germline assignment: CDR1 MGHRA and CDR2 YSYEKL. The CDR3 is 16 residues long. V was pared by 3 bases and J by 1 base, with 7 bases of the junction left unmatched. CDR3: CASSHTSGTIQETQYF. The CDR3 DNA reads TGCGCCAGCAGCCACACTAGCGGTACCATCCAAGAGACCCAGTACTTC.

In its sample, this clone was seen a few times. V and J are TRBV6-5 and TRBJ1-2; D uncertain. The CDR3 length is 14 residues. Trimming stripped 5 bases from V and 2 bases from J, with 12 bases between. Germline CDR1 is MNHEY and CDR2 is SVGAGI. The CDR3 reads CASSPERRNYGYTF. CDR3 nucleotides: TGTGCCAGCAGTCCAGAACGGCGGAACTATGGCTACACCTTC.

V usage is TRBV20-1 and J usage is TRBJ1-2; D remains ambiguous. Between the trimmed V and J ends, which lost 3 bases and 8 bases, there was a span of 10 bases. CDR3 length: 11 amino acids. Germline V gene lookup returns CDR1 DFQATT and CDR2 SNEGSKA (reference sequence). CDR3: CSASTREGYTF. The CDR3 region has the DNA TGCAGTGCTAGCACCCGGGAGGGCTACACCTTC.

This rearrangement joins TRBV29-1 to TRBJ2-1, with 11 bases lining up with TRBD2. The V segment lost 6 bases and the J segment 4 bases; nucleotides outside the gene matches: 8. The CDR3 sequence is 15 residues long. CDR1 is SQVTM, CDR2 ANQGSEA, per germline. Here the CDR3 DNA reads TGCAGCGTGGGCTCTAGCGGGGGGTTTTACAATGAGCAGTTCTTC. Its protein product is CSVGSSGGFYNEQFF.

The chain links TRBV19 to TRBJ1-5; no clear D. V was trimmed by 1 base and J by 2 bases, leaving 12 bases between them. The V gene's germline CDR1 is LNHDA and CDR2 SQIVND (reference sequence). The CDR3 runs to 16 residues. The CDR3 coding sequence is TGTGCCAGTAGTATAGGTAGGGTCGGGGGCAATCAGCCCCAGCATTTT. Translation: CASSIGRVGGNQPQHF.

J is TRBJ2-3 and V is TRBV10-3; TRBD2 agrees at 8 bases. The germline V gene encodes CDR1 ENHRY and CDR2 SYGVKD. Losses at the gene ends were 0 bases for V and 8 bases for J; bases not matched to a gene: 7. The CDR3 spans 15 residues. In DNA, the CDR3 is TGTGCCATCAGTGAGTCTGTGCGGGGGGCAGGTACGCAGTATTTT. Its translation: CAISESVRGAGTQYF.

The chain uses TRBV11-2 and TRBJ2-7; D not certain. Germline CDR1 and CDR2: SGHAT and FQNNGV. This CDR3 spans 12 amino acids. The V gene lost 5 bases and the J gene lost 0 bases, with 5 bases spanning the gap. The CDR3 protein is CASSVSSYEQYF. The CDR3 DNA follows: TGTGCCAGCAGCGTCAGCTCCTACGAGCAGTACTTC.

This chain joins TRBV10-2 and TRBJ2-3; TRBD1 agrees at 10 bases. Germline CDR1 WSHSY, CDR2 SAAADI. This CDR3 comprises 16 residues. J was trimmed by 0 bases and V by 4 bases; bases with no gene match: 4. CDR3 region: CASSGPDRGSTDTQYF. CDR3 nucleotides: TGCGCCAGCAGTGGTCCGGACAGGGGGAGCACAGATACGCAGTATTTT.

The chain uses TRBV7-3 and TRBJ2-1; D might be TRBD1 (7 bases). Germline assignment: CDR1 SGHTA and CDR2 FQGTGA. Trimming took 8 bases from V and 9 from J, leaving 14 bases between them. The CDR3 extends over 12 amino acids. This CDR3 reads CASGQGGGEQFF. As DNA, the CDR3 is TGTGCCAGCGGCCAGGGGGGCGGTGAGCAGTTCTTC.

The chain links TRBV27 to TRBJ2-7, with D possibly being TRBD1 (6 bases). Trimming removed 2 bases at V and 5 bases at J, with 13 bases between. The length of the CDR3 is 14 residues. Germline V CDR1 and CDR2: MNHEY, SMNVEV (reference sequence). This chain's CDR3 is CASSLVGARNEQYF. Written as DNA, the CDR3 is TGTGCCAGCAGTTTAGTGGGGGCAAGGAACGAGCAGTACTTC.

The chain uses TRBV5-4 and TRBJ1-2, with D possibly matching TRBD1 (6 bases). The CDR3 sequence is 14 residues long. Trimming removed 4 bases from V and 6 bases from J, with 16 bases in between. The germline CDR1 and CDR2 sequences are SGHNT and YYREEE (reference sequence). CDR3 sequence: CASSAQGWVNGYTF. In DNA, the CDR3 is TGTGCCAGCAGCGCACAGGGATGGGTGAATGGCTACACCTTC.

V gene TRBV7-6 combines with J gene TRBJ2-1, with 10 nucleotides matching TRBD2. Germline-derived CDR1 and CDR2 are SGHVS and FNYEAQ. The V gene end was trimmed by 5 bases and the J gene end by 2 bases; junction bases not matched to a gene: 3. There are 15 residues in the CDR3. CDR3 coding DNA: TGTGCCAGCAGCCCAACTAGCGGGGCCTACAATGAGCAGTTCTTC. This translates into CASSPTSGAYNEQFF.

This chain joins TRBV6-5 and TRBJ2-7, with 7 positions matching TRBD2. Trimming removed 0 bases from V and 5 bases from J; junction bases left unmatched: 1. The CDR3 has 13 amino acids. Germline CDR1 reads MNHEY; CDR2 reads SVGAGI. Written as DNA, the CDR3 is TGTGCCAGCAGTTACTCGAGCGGGGACGAGCAGTACTTC. It translates to CASSYSSGDEQYF.

This chain connects TRBV5-6 to TRBJ1-6; TRBD1 is a possible D gene (5 bases). Trimming left V 3 bases short and J 0 bases short, with 13 bases between. Germline V gives CDR1 SGHDT, CDR2 YYEEEE. The CDR3 has 17 amino acids. The CDR3 DNA reads as TGTGCCAGCAGCTGGGGGGACGCCAGCTCCTATAATTCACCCCTCCACTTT. Amino acid sequence: CASSWGDASSYNSPLHF.

This chain connects TRBV7-9 to TRBJ2-3; D unresolved. This CDR3 comprises 17 residues. CDR1 is SEHNR and CDR2 is FQNEAQ in the germline V gene (reference sequence). Deletions cut 2 bases from V and 3 bases from J, with 18 bases between. The CDR3 spells CASSLFFGRPLTDTQYF. The CDR3, as DNA: TGTGCCAGCAGCTTATTCTTTGGAAGACCACTAACAGATACGCAGTATTTT.

The V and J genes are TRBV6-6 and TRBJ2-3, with a possible D match to TRBD2 (5 bases). The V gene's germline CDR1 is MNHNY and CDR2 SVGAGI (reference sequence). There are 15 residues in the CDR3. The ends were cut back, 2 bases at V and 3 bases at J, with 12 bases in the middle. The CDR3 DNA reads as TGTGCCAGCAGTTACCGTAGCCCGGGGACAGATACGCAGTATTTT. This translates into CASSYRSPGTDTQYF.

This chain joins TRBV7-8 and TRBJ2-1; 11 bases match TRBD2. Germline lookup yields CDR1 SGHVS and CDR2 FQNEAQ. This CDR3 spans 17 amino acids. After removal of 1 base from V and 2 bases from J, the junction contained 4 bases not matched to a gene. CDR3 sequence (DNA): TGTGCCAGCAGCTTAGTCCTAGCGGGGGGCACCTACAATGAGCAGTTCTTC. Translation: CASSLVLAGGTYNEQFF. Looking up the rest from reference TRBV7-8 and TRBJ2-1 gives the full variable domain: GAGVSQSPRYKVAKRGQDVALRCDPISGHVSLFWYQQALGQGPEFLTYFQNEAQLDKSGLPSDRFFAERPEGSVSTLKIQRTQQEDSAVYLCASSLVLAGGTYNEQFFGPGTRLTVL.

The rearrangement joins TRBV4-1 to TRBJ2-1; the D is unclear. Germline values: CDR1 MGHRA, CDR2 YSYEKL. Trimming cost V 0 bases and J 0 bases, with 6 bases left between them. The CDR3 has 15 amino acids. The DNA of the CDR3 is TGCGCCAGCAGCCAAGATTGGAGCTCCTACAATGAGCAGTTCTTC. Translating it yields CASSQDWSSYNEQFF.